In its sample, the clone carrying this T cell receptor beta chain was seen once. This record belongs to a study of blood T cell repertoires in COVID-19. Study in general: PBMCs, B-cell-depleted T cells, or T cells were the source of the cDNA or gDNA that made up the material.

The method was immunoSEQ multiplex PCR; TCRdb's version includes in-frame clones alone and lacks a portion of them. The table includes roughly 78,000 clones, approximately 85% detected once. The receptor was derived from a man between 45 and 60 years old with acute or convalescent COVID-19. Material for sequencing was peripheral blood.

The CDR3 region is CASSEGTAGTQYF. CDR3 nucleotides: TGCGCCAGCAGCGAAGGGACAGCTGGGACCCAGTACTTC. The genes are TRBV5-1 and TRBJ2-5; 7 bases match TRBD1. The junction had 7 bases not matched to a gene; V was cut back by 4 bases and J by 7 bases. Germline lookup yields CDR1 SGHRS and CDR2 YFSETQ. The CDR3 extends over 13 amino acids.